This T cell receptor (beta chain) appears in the sequencing data of a study of brain T cells in children with intractable seizures. Sequencing used immunoSEQ multiplex PCR; TCRdb keeps in-frame clones, though not all of them. The sample has fewer than 80,000 clones; about 96% are singletons. Surgery cases with the highest brain T cell transcript signatures were chosen for sequencing. Germline V gene data show CDR1 as MGHRA and CDR2 as YSYEKL. Trimming shortened V by 1 base and J by 4 bases, and 19 bases separated the two germline ends. The CDR3 sequence is 18 residues long. Here the sequenced sample was peripheral blood, taken at surgery. V usage is TRBV4-1 and J usage is TRBJ1-4; possibly TRBD1 for D (5 bases). This sequence originates from a boy less than two years old with focal cortical dysplasia and intractable seizures. CDR3 residues: CASSQGAGLPDFNEKLFF. CDR3 nucleotides: TGCGCCAGCAGCCAAGGGGCGGGACTCCCGGATTTTAATGAAAAACTGTTTTTT.